This T cell receptor (beta chain) derives from a study of cytomegalovirus exposure and HLA in healthy donors. Overall study findings and caveats: CMV antigen specificity of three CMV-associated chains was confirmed in vitro. For most TCR sequences rarity was the rule, although some public TCRs occurred in many donors. Reports showed the classifier diagnosing cytomegalovirus status with high specificity and sensitivity. In a later analysis, at a false discovery rate of 0.05, 15,000 to 20,000 TCR beta sequences were associated with HLA alleles.

To note about this clone: Its antigen is undetermined.

PCR employed 60 Vbeta and 13 Jbeta primers. The repertoire was sequenced with immunoSEQ multiplex PCR; TCRdb's copy has only in-frame clones and lacks some. The table has about 140,000 clones, around 78% seen once. The CDR3 totals 15 residues. Per the germline V gene, CDR1 is SGHTA and CDR2 is FQGNSA. Trimming took off 2 bases at V and 2 bases at J, with 12 bases between the two ends. Sequencing used PBMCs. The genes are TRBV7-2 and TRBJ2-5; D perhaps matches TRBD2 (6 bases). This TCR was sampled from a man aged 40-55 years in good health and CMV-seronegative. The CDR3 loop reads CASSLRGGLQETQYF. In nucleotides, the CDR3 is TGTGCCAGCAGCTTACGGGGAGGATTACAAGAGACCCAGTACTTC.